Below are 23 T cell receptor beta chains sequenced from a single sample in a study of metastatic and nonmetastatic thyroid tumors. Before thyroid surgery, none of the patients had received any treatment. TCRdb reassembled clones from the PCR reads with MiXCR. The table lists just over 40,000 clones, roughly 11% of them singletons. Specimen: blood. These receptors were taken from a female donor with papillary thyroid cancer or a benign thyroid nodule (not recorded which). Some clones in this sample may be carry-over from other donors' samples.

This clone has ten or more counts. The gene calls are TRBV4-1 and TRBJ1-2; D is perhaps TRBD1 (5 bases). Per the germline V gene, CDR1 is MGHRA and CDR2 is YSYEKL. This CDR3 spans 12 amino acids. The V and J ends lost 3 bases and 8 bases respectively, with 10 bases between them. CDR3 in amino acids: CASSHVGVGYTF. The DNA of the CDR3 is TGCGCCAGCAGCCATGTGGGGGTAGGCTACACCTTC.

This clone was detected many times. This rearrangement joins TRBV19 to TRBJ1-1; no clear D gene. The CDR3 sequence is 14 residues long. Germline CDR1 reads LNHDA; CDR2 reads SQIVND (reference sequence). V was trimmed by 2 bases and J by 2 bases, leaving 9 bases between them. CDR3 DNA: TGTGCCAGTAGTATACTTGGGGTTAACACTGAAGCTTTCTTT. Its translation is CASSILGVNTEAFF.

The rearrangement uses TRBV28 and TRBJ1-2; TRBD1 agrees at 7 bases. CDR3 length: 18 residues. Germline V CDR1 and CDR2: MDHEN, SYDVKM. J lost 1 base, V lost 4 bases, and 15 bases had no gene match. CDR3 amino acids: CASSSPSTGANFNYGYTF. The CDR3 DNA sequence: TGTGCCAGCAGTTCGCCGTCTACAGGGGCGAATTTTAACTATGGCTACACCTTC.

By sample fraction, this clone is medium-sized. The CDR3 protein is CSASYGAGVLKGYGYTF. CDR3 DNA sequence: TGCAGTGCTAGTTACGGCGCAGGGGTCTTAAAAGGCTATGGCTACACCTTC. The V call is TRBV20-1, the J call TRBJ1-2, with D maybe TRBD1 (6 bases). From germline, CDR1 is DFQATT and CDR2 SNEGSKA (reference sequence). This CDR3 region has 17 residues. Trimming removed 3 bases from V and 4 bases from J, with 24 bases in between.

This clone was counted ten times or more. The chain recombines TRBV5-1 with TRBJ1-1, with 8 bases that match TRBD1. Germline trimming cut 1 base from V and 6 bases from J; bases unmatched to any gene: 5. Germline loops: CDR1 SGHRS, CDR2 YFSETQ. The CDR3 is 14 residues long. CDR3 coding DNA: TGCGCCAGCAGCTTGACAGGGGGGGTCTCTGAAGCTTTCTTT. Amino acids: CASSLTGGVSEAFF.

This clone was seen ten or more times. The genes are TRBV2 and TRBJ1-4; D gene ambiguous. This CDR3 spans 13 amino acids. The ends were cut back, 3 bases at V and 0 bases at J, with 2 bases in the middle. Germline V gene lookup returns CDR1 SNHLY and CDR2 FYNNEI. The DNA for the CDR3 is TGTGCCAGCAGTGATGCAACTAATGAAAAACTGTTTTTT. Encoded protein: CASSDATNEKLFF. The full variable domain, in which reference TRBV2 and TRBJ1-4 provide the parts outside the CDR3, is EPEVTQTPSHQVTQMGQEVILRCVPISNHLYFYWYRQILGQKVEFLVSFYNNEISEKSEIFDDQFSVERPDGSNFTLKIRSTKLEDSAMYFCASSDATNEKLFFGSGTQLSVL.

This clone appeared many times. This sequence joins TRBV24-1 and TRBJ2-1; TRBD2 matches at 8 bases. Trimming took 0 bases from V and 2 from J; bases not matched to a gene: 5. In germline, CDR1 is KGHDR, CDR2 SFDVKD. The CDR3 spans 17 residues. CDR3 residues: CATSDLHSGRAYNEQFF. The DNA for the CDR3 is TGTGCCACCAGTGATTTGCACAGCGGGAGAGCCTACAATGAGCAGTTCTTC.

This clone has ten or more counts. The V call is TRBV7-9, the J call TRBJ2-7; D possibly corresponds to TRBD1 (5 bases). Germline CDR1 and CDR2: SEHNR and FQNEAQ (reference sequence). CDR3 length equals 13 residues. Trimming removed 5 bases from V and 2 bases from J, with 10 bases in between. The CDR3 sequence is CASSPDRPYEQYF. The CDR3 nucleotides read TGTGCCAGCAGCCCAGACAGACCCTACGAGCAGTACTTC.

This clone was counted many times. The rearrangement joins TRBV6-5 to TRBJ1-2, with TRBD1 identical over 10 bases. Trimming cost V 2 bases and J 6 bases; bases outside gene matches: 0. CDR1 is MNHEY and CDR2 is SVGAGI in the germline V gene. The CDR3 has 13 amino acids. The CDR3 here is CASSYGQGDGYTF. The CDR3 nucleotides are TGTGCCAGCAGTTACGGACAGGGGGATGGCTACACCTTC.

This clone was seen many times. The chain combines TRBV5-1 with TRBJ2-3; the match to TRBD1 covers 11 bases. Germline V gene lookup returns CDR1 SGHRS and CDR2 YFSETQ. CDR3 length equals 17 residues. Trimming removed 0 bases from V and 4 bases from J; junction bases left unmatched: 7. CDR3 nucleotide sequence: TGCGCCAGCAGCTTGGTGGACAGGGGGCGATTGGCAGATACGCAGTATTTT. It codes for CASSLVDRGRLADTQYF.

There are many counts of this clone. V usage is TRBV6-1 and J usage is TRBJ1-6, with TRBD1 identical over 7 bases. The CDR3 is 15 residues long. The germline V gene encodes CDR1 MNHNS and CDR2 SASEGT. V dropped 6 bases and J dropped 0; count of bases not matched to a gene: 2. The CDR3, as DNA: TGTGCCAGCAGCCGACAGGGCTCCTATAATTCACCCCTCCACTTT. This sequence encodes CASSRQGSYNSPLHF.

At least ten counts were recorded for this clone. The chain recombines TRBV6-2 or TRBV6-3 with TRBJ2-7; D is perhaps TRBD2 (5 bases). Germline V gene data show CDR1 as MNHEY and CDR2 as SVGEGT. V was shortened by 5 bases and J by 2 bases, with 19 bases between the two germline ends. There are 16 residues in the CDR3. CDR3 residues: CASSKDARTGTYEQYF. Written as DNA, the CDR3 is TGTGCCAGCAGTAAGGATGCCCGGACTGGGACCTACGAGCAGTACTTC.

This clone was recorded at least ten times. This sequence joins TRBV7-9 and TRBJ2-3, with a possible D match to TRBD2 (6 bases). Germline CDR1 and CDR2: SEHNR and FQNEAQ (reference sequence). Between the trimmed V and J ends, which lost 3 bases and 5 bases, there was a span of 15 bases. There are 15 residues in the CDR3. The CDR3 DNA follows: TGTGCCAGCAGCTTTCCGTGGAGGGTGGGAGATACGCAGTATTTT. Amino acid sequence: CASSFPWRVGDTQYF.

As regards this clone: The junction and the germline gene differ at one end; a read error may be behind it. This rearrangement joins TRBV7-3 to TRBJ1-2; D gene ambiguous. The germline gives CDR1 SGHTA, CDR2 FQGTGA. This CDR3 region has 14 residues. The CDR3 nucleotides are TGTGCCAGCATCTTAAGCAAGGTAAACTATGGCTGCACCTTC. Amino acid sequence: CASILSKVNYGCTF.

This clone came up many times. This chain connects TRBV20-1 to TRBJ2-2; D gene ambiguous. Germline V gives CDR1 DFQATT, CDR2 SNEGSKA (reference sequence). The CDR3 totals 13 residues. V was pared by 6 bases and J by 5 bases, with 13 bases between. CDR3 residues: CSAVEPETGELFF. The CDR3 DNA is TGCAGTGCGGTCGAGCCCGAGACCGGGGAGCTGTTTTTT.

In its sample, this clone was seen many times. The V gene is TRBV15, the J gene TRBJ2-3; D remains ambiguous. Between the trimmed V and J ends, which lost 5 bases and 1 base, there was a span of 13 bases. The germline CDR1 and CDR2 sequences are LNHNV and YYDKDF (reference sequence). This CDR3 is 15 amino acids long. The DNA for the CDR3 is TGTGCCACCAGCCGAAGAACAGCCGGCACAGATACGCAGTATTTT. It is translated as CATSRRTAGTDTQYF. The variable domain in full, completed from reference TRBV15 and TRBJ2-3, reads DAMVIQNPRYQVTQFGKPVTLSCSQTLNHNVMYWYQQKSSQAPKLLFHYYDKDFNNEADTPDNFQSRRPNTSFCFLDIRSPGLGDTAMYLCATSRRTAGTDTQYFGPGTRLTVL.

This clone was found a few times. Being one base from a much bigger clone, this may be a read error. The sample has other DNA sequences that encode this CDR3 too. The chain couples TRBV29-1 to TRBJ2-3, with D maybe TRBD1 (5 bases). The germline V gene encodes CDR1 SQVTM and CDR2 ANQGSEA. Trimming cost V 3 bases and J 6 bases, with 13 bases left between them. The CDR3 is 13 amino acids. The CDR3 reads CSVETSGSDTQYF. The CDR3 coding sequence is TGCAGCGTTGAGACATCAGGGTCGGATACGCAGTATTTT.

This clone has at least ten counts. The chain joins TRBV20-1 to TRBJ2-1; no firm D call. CDR3 length: 12 residues. V was pared by 1 base and J by 4 bases, with 5 bases between. Germline V gives CDR1 DFQATT, CDR2 SNEGSKA (reference sequence). CDR3 protein: CSARGSYNEQFF. As DNA, the CDR3 is TGCAGTGCTAGAGGGTCATACAATGAGCAGTTCTTC.

At least ten counts were recorded for this clone. The V gene is TRBV9, the J gene TRBJ2-3, with D possibly matching TRBD1 (5 bases). Germline lookup yields CDR1 SGDLS and CDR2 YYNGEE. The CDR3 loop spans 14 amino acids. The V end was cut by 2 bases, the J end by 2 bases, with 9 bases between. CDR3 loop: CASSVTDYTDTQYF. CDR3 in DNA: TGTGCCAGCAGCGTGACAGATTACACAGATACGCAGTATTTT.

This clone was observed at least ten times. The chain uses TRBV29-1 and TRBJ2-7; a possible D gene is TRBD2 (6 bases). Germline CDR1 is SQVTM and CDR2 is ANQGSEA. V lost 4 bases and J lost 5, with 9 bases in between. The CDR3 spans 11 residues. The CDR3 sequence is CSVVRGNEQYF. Here the CDR3 DNA reads TGCAGCGTTGTACGGGGGAACGAGCAGTACTTC.

This clone was seen more than once but under ten times. At one end the junction does not follow the germline gene, possibly because of a read error. The CDR3 sequence is CARSLGHHTEDFF. CDR3 nucleotide sequence: TGTGCCAGAAGCCTAGGGCATCACACTGAAGATTTCTTT. V gene TRBV27 combines with J gene TRBJ1-1; D gene ambiguous. The CDR3 contains 13 residues. Germline V CDR1 and CDR2: MNHEY, SMNVEV (reference sequence).

A few counts support this clone. This chain connects TRBV6-1 to TRBJ1-4; the match to TRBD1 covers 10 bases. The CDR3 covers 16 residues. V lost 3 bases, J lost 5 bases, and 6 bases stayed unmatched. Germline loops: CDR1 MNHNS, CDR2 SASEGT. CDR3 in amino acids: CASSDFPGQGNEKLFF. DNA for the CDR3: TGTGCCAGCAGTGACTTTCCGGGACAGGGGAATGAAAAACTGTTTTTT.

This clone was detected many times. The chain carries TRBV24-1 and TRBJ2-1; possibly TRBD1 for D (6 bases). The CDR3 length is 15 residues. Deletions cut 1 base from V and 5 bases from J, with 11 bases between. Germline CDR1 reads KGHDR; CDR2 reads SFDVKD. The CDR3 protein is CATSDLRGQNNEQFF. CDR3 coding DNA: TGTGCCACCAGTGATTTAAGGGGACAAAACAATGAGCAGTTCTTC.